A selection of T cell receptor beta chains follows, all from one sample in a study of blood T cell repertoires in COVID-19. Assay used: immunoSEQ multiplex PCR; TCRdb lists only in-frame clones, some missing. The repertoire holds around 250,000 clones, roughly 80% seen once, with around 3.4% in the top ten. Sequenced sample: peripheral blood. These receptors came from a woman aged 18-29 years with acute or convalescent COVID-19. Each CDR3 is given with its conserved first and last residue. The D gene is left open where the match is weak. Not all rows give a size; the values are once, few, many and, for expanded clones, a class.

j_call | cdr3_length | v_call | d_call | clone_size | cdr3_aa | cdr3_nt
TRBJ1-2 | 13 | TRBV5-4 | NA | NA | CASSWGDNYGYTF | TGTGCCAGCAGCTGGGGGGATAACTATGGCTACACCTTC
TRBJ2-7 | 15 | TRBV11-2 | TRBD2 | NA | CATKTPGLASYEQYF | TGTGCCACGAAAACGCCGGGACTAGCATCCTACGAGCAGTACTTC
TRBJ2-7 | 14 | TRBV3-1/TRBV3-2 | TRBD2 | NA | CASRGTSGPYEQYF | TGTGCCAGCAGGGGGACTAGCGGACCCTACGAGCAGTACTTC
TRBJ2-5 | 13 | TRBV3-1/TRBV3-2 | NA | few | CASSHLEQETQYF | TGTGCCAGCAGCCATCTTGAGCAAGAGACCCAGTACTTC
TRBJ2-1 | 15 | TRBV5-1 | NA | once | CASRSESGPYNEQFF | TGCGCCAGCAGGTCGGAGAGCGGGCCATACAATGAGCAGTTCTTC
TRBJ2-3 | 14 | TRBV19 | TRBD2 | NA | CASKVYSSGDTQYF | TGTGCCAGTAAAGTATACTCTAGCGGAGATACGCAGTATTTT
TRBJ1-4 | 13 | TRBV7-2 | NA | NA | CASSPPGIEKLFF | TGTGCCAGCAGCCCCCCCGGGATTGAAAAACTGTTTTTT
TRBJ1-4 | 13 | TRBV12-3/TRBV12-4 | NA | NA | CASNGEGGEKLFF | TGTGCCAGCAACGGAGAGGGGGGGGAAAAACTGTTTTTT
TRBJ2-3 | 13 | TRBV6-4 | NA | NA | CASSDSATDTQYF | TGTGCCAGCAGTGACTCGGCAACAGATACGCAGTATTTT
TRBJ2-7 | 16 | TRBV19 | TRBD2 | NA | CASSTTIAGGLYEQYF | TGTGCCAGTAGTACAACTATAGCGGGAGGGCTATACGAGCAGTACTTC
TRBJ1-2 | 15 | TRBV5-1 | TRBD1 | NA | CASSQGTGGNYGYTF | TGCGCCAGCAGCCAAGGGACAGGGGGCAACTATGGCTACACCTTC
TRBJ2-6 | 18 | TRBV2 | TRBD1 | NA | CASIRDSVLGSGANVLTF | TGTGCCAGCATCAGGGACAGCGTTTTAGGGTCTGGGGCCAACGTCCTGACTTTC
TRBJ2-7 | 16 | TRBV29-1 | TRBD2 | NA | CSVETSGSFGAYEQYF | TGCAGCGTTGAAACTAGCGGGAGTTTTGGGGCATACGAGCAGTACTTC
TRBJ1-4 | 15 | TRBV7-9 | NA | once | CASSLVVVQDEKLFF | TGTGCCAGCAGCTTAGTCGTGGTGCAGGATGAAAAACTGTTTTTT
TRBJ2-3 | 14 | TRBV27 | TRBD2 | NA | CASSLGLADYTQYF | TGTGCCAGCAGTTTGGGGCTAGCGGACTATACGCAGTATTTT
TRBJ2-3 | 15 | TRBV5-1 | TRBD1 | NA | CASSSYGTGTDTQYF | TGCGCCAGCAGCAGCTACGGGACAGGGACAGATACGCAGTATTTT
TRBJ2-7 | 13 | TRBV12-3/TRBV12-4 | NA | NA | CASSLKQHYEQYF | TGTGCCAGCAGTTTGAAACAGCACTACGAGCAGTACTTC
TRBJ2-5 | 14 | TRBV29-1 | NA | once | CSVGALEPGETQYF | TGCAGCGTGGGCGCCCTGGAGCCGGGGGAGACCCAGTACTTC
TRBJ2-3 | 15 | TRBV5-6 | NA | many | CASSLRRTDTDTQYF | TGTGCCAGCAGCTTACGGCGGACTGACACAGATACGCAGTATTTT
TRBJ1-2 | 14 | TRBV9 | NA | NA | CASSPGGNDYGYTF | TGTGCCAGCAGCCCGGGGGGGAATGACTATGGCTACACCTTC
TRBJ1-1 | 15 | TRBV7-9 | TRBD1 | NA | CASIGQGGTNTEAFF | TGTGCCAGCATAGGACAGGGGGGAACTAACACTGAAGCTTTCTTT
TRBJ1-1 | 15 | TRBV7-8 | TRBD1 | NA | CASSQRTGQNTEAFF | TGTGCCAGCAGCCAAAGGACAGGACAGAACACTGAAGCTTTCTTT
TRBJ2-1 | 15 | TRBV7-2 | TRBD1 | NA | CASSLALDRGNEQFF | TGTGCCAGCAGCTTAGCGTTGGACAGGGGTAATGAGCAGTTCTTC
TRBJ1-1 | 16 | TRBV7-6 | NA | NA | CASSLHGRGSSTEAFF | TGTGCCAGCAGCTTACATGGGCGGGGTTCGAGCACTGAAGCTTTCTTT
TRBJ2-7 | 13 | TRBV15 | TRBD1 | NA | CATSRGTGYEQYF | TGTGCCACCAGCAGAGGGACAGGCTACGAGCAGTACTTC
TRBJ2-3 | 12 | TRBV7-8 | NA | NA | CASGTDSGTQYF | TGTGCCAGCGGAACTGACTCTGGAACGCAGTATTTT
TRBJ2-7 | 17 | TRBV7-8 | TRBD2 | NA | CASSPQTSGDYSYEQYF | TGTGCCAGCAGCCCTCAGACTAGCGGAGATTACTCATACGAGCAGTACTTC
TRBJ2-5 | 14 | TRBV6-5 | NA | few | CASSYGGTQETQYF | TGTGCCAGCAGTTACGGCGGAACGCAAGAGACCCAGTACTTC
TRBJ1-1 | 14 | TRBV29-1 | NA | few | CSVARTDMNTEAFF | TGCAGCGTTGCCCGGACAGATATGAACACTGAAGCTTTCTTT
TRBJ2-1 | 16 | TRBV18 | NA | NA | CASSPLREWPYNEQFF | TGTGCCAGCTCACCACTCCGGGAGTGGCCCTACAATGAGCAGTTCTTC
TRBJ2-7 | 15 | TRBV13 | TRBD2 | once | CASSKGLAGGYEQYF | TGTGCCAGCAGCAAAGGACTAGCGGGAGGGTACGAGCAGTACTTC
TRBJ1-2 | 15 | TRBV3-1/TRBV3-2 | TRBD1 | NA | CASSQAEDRGLGYTF | TGTGCCAGCAGCCAAGCCGAGGACAGGGGGTTGGGCTACACCTTC
TRBJ1-3 | 15 | TRBV29-1 | TRBD1 | few | CSAWTGGISGNTIYF | TGCAGCGCCTGGACAGGCGGCATCTCTGGAAACACCATATATTTT
TRBJ2-3 | 16 | TRBV3-1/TRBV3-2 | TRBD2 | NA | CASSRTPGLAVLTQYF | TGTGCCAGCAGCCGAACCCCGGGACTAGCGGTGCTAACGCAGTATTTT
TRBJ1-4 | 14 | TRBV5-4 | TRBD1 | NA | CASSTDRGGEKLFF | TGTGCCAGCAGCACAGACAGGGGGGGTGAAAAACTGTTTTTT
TRBJ1-2 | 15 | TRBV7-2 | TRBD1 | NA | CASSLGQGAAYGYTF | TGTGCCAGCAGCTTAGGACAGGGGGCCGCCTATGGCTACACCTTC
TRBJ2-2 | 15 | TRBV3-1/TRBV3-2 | TRBD2 | NA | CASSHPGLATGELFF | TGTGCCAGCAGCCACCCGGGACTAGCTACCGGGGAGCTGTTTTTT
TRBJ2-2 | 14 | TRBV20-1 | NA | NA | CSASKGIATGELFF | TGCAGTGCTAGTAAGGGGATCGCCACCGGGGAGCTGTTTTTT
TRBJ2-5 | 18 | TRBV10-3 | TRBD1 | NA | CAISESRGGQGPWETQYF | TGTGCCATCAGTGAGTCTCGGGGAGGACAGGGGCCATGGGAGACCCAGTACTTC
TRBJ2-3 | 14 | TRBV29-1 | TRBD1 | few | CSVEGQGLPDTQYF | TGCAGCGTTGAGGGACAGGGATTACCAGATACGCAGTATTTT
TRBJ2-3 | 15 | TRBV30 | TRBD1 | NA | CAWSVRQGFTDTQYF | TGTGCCTGGAGTGTCCGACAGGGATTCACAGATACGCAGTATTTT
TRBJ2-1 | 14 | TRBV5-1 | NA | once | CASSYDTSYNEQFF | TGCGCCAGCAGCTACGACACCTCCTACAATGAGCAGTTCTTC
TRBJ2-2 | 17 | TRBV27 | NA | NA | CASSVTGQGFNTGELFF | TGTGCCAGCAGTGTCACAGGCCAGGGGTTTAACACCGGGGAGCTGTTTTTT
TRBJ1-4 | 17 | TRBV30 | NA | NA | CAWSGTGTNHFNEKLFF | TGTGCCTGGAGTGGAACAGGGACGAACCATTTTAATGAAAAACTGTTTTTT
TRBJ1-1 | 16 | TRBV7-2 | NA | NA | CASTRGEGVANTEAFF | TGTGCCAGCACCCGGGGTGAGGGGGTTGCGAACACTGAAGCTTTCTTT
TRBJ1-2 | 14 | TRBV4-3 | NA | NA | CASSQGQENYGYTF | TGCGCCAGCAGCCAAGGACAGGAGAACTATGGCTACACCTTC
TRBJ1-4 | 12 | TRBV6-6 | NA | NA | CASRRTEQKLFF | TGTGCCAGCAGAAGGACAGAGCAAAAACTGTTTTTT